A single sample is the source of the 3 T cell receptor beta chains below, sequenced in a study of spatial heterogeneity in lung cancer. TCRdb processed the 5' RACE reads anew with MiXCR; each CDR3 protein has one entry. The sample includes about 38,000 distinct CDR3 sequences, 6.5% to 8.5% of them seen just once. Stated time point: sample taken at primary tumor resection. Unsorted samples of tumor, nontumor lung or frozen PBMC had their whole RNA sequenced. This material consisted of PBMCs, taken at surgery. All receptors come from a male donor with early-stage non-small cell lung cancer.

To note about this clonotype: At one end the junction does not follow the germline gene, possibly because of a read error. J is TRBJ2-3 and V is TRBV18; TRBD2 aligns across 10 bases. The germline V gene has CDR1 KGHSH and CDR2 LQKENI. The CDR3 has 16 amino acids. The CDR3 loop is CVSSPGLAVNTDTQYF. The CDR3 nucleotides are TGTGTCAGCTCACCCGGACTAGCGGTCAACACAGATACGCAGTATTTT.

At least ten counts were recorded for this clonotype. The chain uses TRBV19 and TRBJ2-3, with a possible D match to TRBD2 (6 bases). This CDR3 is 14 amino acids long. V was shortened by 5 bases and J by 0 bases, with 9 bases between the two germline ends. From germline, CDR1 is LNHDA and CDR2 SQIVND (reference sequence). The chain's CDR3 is CASSLAESTDTQYF. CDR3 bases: TGTGCCAGTAGTTTAGCGGAGAGCACAGATACGCAGTATTTT.

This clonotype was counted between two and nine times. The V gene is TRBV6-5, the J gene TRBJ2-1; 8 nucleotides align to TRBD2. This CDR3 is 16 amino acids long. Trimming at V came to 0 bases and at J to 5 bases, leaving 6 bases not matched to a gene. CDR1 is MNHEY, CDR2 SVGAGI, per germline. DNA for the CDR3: TGTGCCAGCAGTTACTCTACGGGAGGGGCTGACAATGAGCAGTTCTTC. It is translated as CASSYSTGGADNEQFF.